Listed below are T cell receptor beta chains from one sample, sequenced in a study of blood T cells in healthy people across ages. TCRdb processed the 5' RACE reads anew with MiXCR; each CDR3 protein has one entry. The sample consists of hundreds of thousands of distinct CDR3 sequences, around 21% of them appearing once. Sequencing was carried out using blood. The receptors come from a man in his 70s in good health. CDR3s include the opening cysteine and the closing phenylalanine or tryptophan. Each record gives: V gene, CDR3 protein.

>TRBV6-1
CASSEGDPQVGPQHF
>TRBV2
CASSERDSRNEQFF
>TRBV19
CASSIGAQGSYNEQFF
>TRBV5-4
CASSLGLIGGSGANVLTF
>TRBV12-3/TRBV12-4
CASSPGARTDTQYF
>TRBV5-4
CASSRDDLDEKLFF
>TRBV5-1
CASSHDREASYGYTF
>TRBV20-1
CSARDPRLANYEQYF
>TRBV28
CASSHAGSSYNEQFF
>TRBV4-1
CASSHGTSGTNEQFF
>TRBV28
CASSPIKGTEAFF
>TRBV5-1
CASSLDGGETQYF
>TRBV14
CASNRVSYNEQFF
>TRBV10-3
CAISARQGEVYNEQFF
>TRBV12-3/TRBV12-4
CASSPRGRVGQPQHF
>TRBV28
CASSLSPVRTLAKNIQYF
>TRBV27
CASSLVQGTQETQYF
>TRBV5-1
CASSYAATGGNEQFF
>TRBV12-3/TRBV12-4
CASSRTASQETQYF
>TRBV29-1
CSVQGQGGQPQHF
>TRBV15
CATSLAGKYEQYF
>TRBV28
CASQTSGSYNEQFF
>TRBV20-1
CSAIPGTNNEQFF
>TRBV4-1
CASSQDSLGNTGELFF
>TRBV6-5
CASSYLGQVHNEQFF